This TCR beta chain is drawn from a study of Ad26.COV2.S vaccination and SARS-CoV-2 variants. Profiled with immunoSEQ multiplex PCR; TCRdb holds only in-frame clones, not every one. The sample has about 350,000 clones, around 92% seen once. V lost 3 bases and J lost 4; bases outside the gene matches: 7. This CDR3 has 16 amino acids. Germline V gene lookup returns CDR1 KGHSH and CDR2 LQKENI. The sample holds a few counts of this clone. The specimen comprised peripheral blood, sampled after recovery from COVID-19. The rearrangement uses TRBV18 and TRBJ1-1, with TRBD1 matching over 11 bases. The sequence came from a human donor who had recovered from COVID-19. In nucleotides, the CDR3 is TGTGCCAGCTCACCCTCCAGGACAGGGGGCTTCACTGAAGCTTTCTTT. It specifies CASSPSRTGGFTEAFF.